The sequence of this TCR beta chain was determined in a study of blood T cell repertoires in COVID-19 (dated by TCRdb to 2020 to 2021). Background on the whole study: Samples covering the acute and convalescent phases of COVID-19 were provided by collaborators in the United States, Italy and Spain. A freely available public database, intended as a resource for researchers studying the immune response to SARS-CoV-2, is where the repertoires were released. Samples came from the ongoing ImmuneRACE study (first 160 participants) plus 1,254 subjects from 6 global collaborators. Where HLA class I and class II types were available, the types were taken from metadata supplied by the sample provider, not from assay-based typing. A de-identified subject ID, COVID-19 status, age in years and sex were almost always included in the sample metadata. Subjects who had been exposed to COVID-19, were actively infected with it, or had recovered from it provided the deeply sampled blood TCRbeta repertoires that made up the dataset. The material from the prospective study consisted of cDNA or gDNA derived from T cells, B-cell-depleted T cells, or PBMCs. Overall study results and their limits: How much clinical and demographic metadata was included differed by source and by participant, and the metadata was provided uncurated.

Including cysteine and phenylalanine, the CDR3 has 13 amino acids. The retained sequence is limited to the CDR3, 39 bases, with the frame set at the first base. V is cut back by 9 bases and J by 7 bases, with 10 bases in the junction unmatched. As for this clone: The antigen it binds to is not known. Qualities for individual bases were not recorded, and no much larger clone is one base off.

Another Seattle source contributed samples from volunteer blood donors who had recovered from COVID-19. Whole blood was collected in K2EDTA tubes by collaborating institutions according to the institutions' own protocols. For TCRbeta analysis, collaborators shipped samples in one of three forms: frozen whole blood, isolated PBMCs, or DNA extracted from either of those sample types. The immunoSEQ Assay, a bias-controlled multiplex PCR, was used to amplify TCRbeta CDR3 regions from genomic DNA. In the source study's methods: The number of nucleated cells in each sample was estimated from the amplification of reference gene primers within the assay. Sequence reads were collapsed and filtered to measure the absolute abundance of every unique TCRbeta CDR3 rearrangement. For each sample, productive Simpson clonality was calculated by taking the square root of Simpson's diversity index across productive rearrangements. TCRdb's version of the immuneACCESS table is confined to in-frame rearrangements and falls short of the full clone set. An unresolved V gene accounts for under half of the shortfall where checked; the remainder is of unknown origin. The V and J calls and clone size were taken over from that table, and D and trimming were inferred from the DNA. The table for this sample lists hundreds of thousands of clones; roughly 85% of them were counted only once. The biggest ten clones account for over 9.5% of the sample.

The material sequenced was peripheral blood. The chain joins TRBV12-3 or TRBV12-4 to TRBJ1-1; TRBD1 agrees with 8 junctional bases. The source of this sequence is a woman in her late teens or twenties who had recovered from COVID-19. At the DNA level, the sequence is TGTGCCAGTACCCCAGGGGGCAAGAATGAAGCTTTCTTT. Its protein product is CASTPGGKNEAFF.